These 30 T cell receptor beta chains were sequenced from one sample in a study of blood T cell repertoires in COVID-19. Using immunoSEQ multiplex PCR, the repertoire was profiled, and TCRdb retains in-frame clones only, with some absent. The sample records about 89,000 clones, 90% to 95% being singletons. The specimen was peripheral blood. The origin of the receptors is a human donor with active COVID-19. The donor label of this sample is uncertain.

The gene calls are TRBV6-1 and TRBJ1-6; tentative D call: TRBD1 (5 bases). There are 16 residues in the CDR3. CDR1 and CDR2 (germline): MNHNS, SASEGT. Trimming pared 3 bases from V and 9 bases from J, leaving 18 bases between. CDR3: CASSEQRSRAPSPLHF. In nucleotides, the CDR3 is TGTGCCAGCAGTGAGCAGAGGTCCAGGGCACCTTCACCCCTCCACTTT.

The chain employs TRBV19 and TRBJ1-5, with TRBD1 matching over 8 bases. With V trimmed by 7 bases and J by 0 bases, 8 bases remained unmatched. From germline, CDR1 is LNHDA and CDR2 SQIVND (reference sequence). CDR3 length: 16 residues. This CDR3 is CASMDRAKSSNQPQHF. The CDR3 nucleotides are TGTGCCAGTATGGACAGGGCCAAATCTAGCAATCAGCCCCAGCATTTT. Full variable domain (remainder filled in from reference TRBV19 and TRBJ1-5): DGGITQSPKYLFRKEGQNVTLSCEQNLNHDAMYWYRQDPGQGLRLIYYSQIVNDFQKGDIAEGYSVSREKKESFPLTVTSAQKNPTAFYLCASMDRAKSSNQPQHFGDGTRLSIL.

The rearrangement joins TRBV10-3 to TRBJ1-1; D may be TRBD1 (6 bases). Trimming stripped 7 bases from V and 4 bases from J, with 16 bases between. The length of the CDR3 is 14 residues. The V gene's germline CDR1 is ENHRY and CDR2 SYGVKD. This chain's CDR3 is CAIMRTGSSTEAFF. CDR3 DNA sequence: TGTGCCATCATGCGAACAGGGTCTTCCACTGAAGCTTTCTTT.

This clone occurred a few times. The rearrangement uses TRBV7-2 and TRBJ2-7; 8 bases are shared with TRBD2. The ends lost 5 bases at V and 0 bases at J; junction bases unmatched: 3. CDR1 is SGHTA, CDR2 FQGNSA, per germline. This CDR3 is 14 amino acids long. This chain's CDR3 is CASSPAGDSYEQYF. The CDR3 coding sequence is TGTGCCAGCAGCCCAGCGGGAGACTCCTACGAGCAGTACTTC.

The chain uses TRBV24-1 and TRBJ2-1; a possible D gene is TRBD2 (6 bases). Germline-derived CDR1 and CDR2 are KGHDR and SFDVKD. The CDR3 totals 13 residues. V was shortened by 7 bases and J by 3 bases, with 9 bases between the two germline ends. The CDR3 loop is CATSGGYYNEQFF. DNA for the CDR3: TGTGCCACCAGCGGGGGATACTACAATGAGCAGTTCTTC.

This chain connects TRBV24-1 to TRBJ2-1; D unresolved. Deletions cut 4 bases from V and 12 bases from J, with 12 bases between. CDR3 length: 12 residues. Per germline, CDR1 KGHDR and CDR2 SFDVKD. CDR3 sequence (DNA): TGTGCCACCAGTGACCCGGTTAGAGGGCAGTTCTTC. Amino acids: CATSDPVRGQFF.

The chain carries TRBV6-6 and TRBJ2-3, with 10 bases aligning to TRBD2. The CDR3 sequence is 16 residues long. The germline V gene encodes CDR1 MNHNY and CDR2 SVGAGI (reference sequence). Trimming at V came to 6 bases and at J to 1 base, leaving 7 bases not matched to a gene. The CDR3: CASSLPGTSGTDTQYF. The CDR3 DNA reads TGTGCCAGCAGCTTACCCGGGACTAGCGGCACAGATACGCAGTATTTT.

The rearrangement links TRBV11-3 to TRBJ2-7, with D possibly matching TRBD2 (6 bases). The CDR3 is 17 amino acids. V was trimmed by 5 bases and J by 0 bases, leaving 20 bases between them. CDR1 and CDR2 from the germline V gene are SGHNT and YENEEA. Here the CDR3 DNA reads TGTGCCAGCAGCCTCATGGGCGGGACTTCAACCTCCTACGAGCAGTACTTC. Translated, it gives CASSLMGGTSTSYEQYF.

The sample holds one count of this clone. This chain joins TRBV19 and TRBJ2-5; D possibly corresponds to TRBD1 (6 bases). The CDR3 spans 17 residues. V was cut by 7 bases and J by 7 bases, with 28 bases left in between. From germline, CDR1 is LNHDA and CDR2 SQIVND (reference sequence). CDR3: CASKSPLGGTAGGTQYF. The CDR3 DNA follows: TGTGCCAGTAAAAGTCCCTTAGGGGGTACGGCGGGTGGGACCCAGTACTTC.

Notes on this clone: The germline gene is not matched at one end of the junction; a read error may be the cause. The chain is built from TRBV7-7 and TRBJ2-5; TRBD1 matches at 8 bases. Per the germline V gene, CDR1 is SSHAT and CDR2 is FNYEAQ (reference sequence). The CDR3 has 12 amino acids. CDR3 region: CASSSGTGPVDF. The CDR3 region has the DNA TGTGCCAGCAGCTCCGGGACAGGTCCTGTAGACTTC.

The count of this clone is one. CDR3 amino acids: CASRNAQRKPQHF. Here the CDR3 DNA reads TGTGCCAGCAGAAACGCCCAGCGCAAGCCCCAGCATTTT. The chain couples TRBV12-3 or TRBV12-4 to TRBJ1-5; D unresolved. The V end lost 6 bases, the J end lost 8 bases, and 14 bases lay between the germline ends. The CDR3 runs to 13 residues.

This rearrangement joins TRBV5-5 to TRBJ2-7, with D perhaps TRBD1 (5 bases). The germline V and J ends were trimmed by 1 base and 6 bases, with 14 bases remaining between them. CDR1 SGHKS and CDR2 YYEKEE come from the germline V gene (reference sequence). The CDR3 contains 14 residues. CDR3 DNA sequence: TGTGCCAGCAGCTTGCAGGGTTCTTTGAGCGAGCAGTACTTC. Its translation: CASSLQGSLSEQYF.

This sequence joins TRBV18 and TRBJ2-5; 9 bases fit TRBD1. Germline V CDR1 and CDR2: KGHSH, LQKENI. Trimming at V came to 4 bases and at J to 1 base, leaving 4 bases not matched to a gene. CDR3 length equals 15 residues. CDR3 bases: TGTGCCAGCTCACAAATGGGACAGGGCCAAGAGACCCAGTACTTC. This gives the protein CASSQMGQGQETQYF.

The chain carries TRBV6-5 and TRBJ1-2; D is perhaps TRBD1 (5 bases). This CDR3 contains 13 residues. V lost 2 bases to trimming and J lost 1 base, with 5 bases between them. Germline assignment: CDR1 MNHEY and CDR2 SVGAGI. The CDR3 protein is CASSYDSNYGYTF. The CDR3 bases are TGTGCCAGCAGTTACGACAGTAACTATGGCTACACCTTC.

In nucleotides, the CDR3 is TGTGCCAGCATGGCGGGGGGGCACGAGCAGTACTTC. This gives the protein CASMAGGHEQYF. The rearrangement joins TRBV6-5 to TRBJ2-7; TRBD2 aligns across 9 bases. With V trimmed by 7 bases and J by 5 bases, 3 bases remained unmatched. The germline V gene has CDR1 MNHEY and CDR2 SVGAGI. CDR3 length: 12 residues.

The chain recombines TRBV5-1 with TRBJ1-1; a possible D gene is TRBD1 (6 bases). This CDR3 contains 19 residues. V was cut by 5 bases and J by 3 bases, with 29 bases left in between. CDR1 is SGHRS, CDR2 YFSETQ, per germline. The CDR3 coding sequence is TGCGCCAGCAGTCGGGGGGCACGTCTCCGGGGAGTAAGGGACACTGAAGCTTTCTTT. As protein: CASSRGARLRGVRDTEAFF.

The chain carries TRBV9 and TRBJ2-1; D may be TRBD2 (6 bases). The germline V and J ends were trimmed by 4 bases and 6 bases, with 11 bases remaining between them. The CDR3 length is 13 residues. Germline V CDR1 and CDR2: SGDLS, YYNGEE. The CDR3 reads CASSLSSANEQFF. The CDR3 coding sequence is TGTGCCAGCAGCCTCTCTAGCGCCAATGAGCAGTTCTTC.

The chain carries TRBV6-6 and TRBJ2-7; D might be TRBD1 (5 bases). V was trimmed by 8 bases and J by 4 bases, leaving 12 bases between them. The CDR3 length is 12 residues. Germline V gives CDR1 MNHNY, CDR2 SVGAGI (reference sequence). The CDR3 protein is CASGRDRYEQYF. CDR3 DNA sequence: TGTGCCAGCGGCAGGGATCGGTACGAGCAGTACTTC.

The rearrangement joins TRBV19 to TRBJ1-2; 7 bases align to TRBD1. Trimming at V came to 6 bases and at J to 8 bases, leaving 6 bases not matched to a gene. Germline V gene lookup returns CDR1 LNHDA and CDR2 SQIVND (reference sequence). The CDR3 runs to 12 residues. CDR3 bases: TGTGCCAGTAGGGGGACAGTCGGAGGCTACACCTTC. It yields the protein CASRGTVGGYTF. Looking up the rest from reference TRBV19 and TRBJ1-2 gives the full variable domain: DGGITQSPKYLFRKEGQNVTLSCEQNLNHDAMYWYRQDPGQGLRLIYYSQIVNDFQKGDIAEGYSVSREKKESFPLTVTSAQKNPTAFYLCASRGTVGGYTFGSGTRLTVV.

The chain has TRBV14 and TRBJ2-2, with 10 bases identical to TRBD1. The V gene end was trimmed by 2 bases and the J gene end by 2 bases; junction bases not matched to a gene: 5. The CDR3 is 17 amino acids. Germline V CDR1 and CDR2: SGHDN, FVKESK. The CDR3: CASSQPGQGINTGELFF. The CDR3 region has the DNA TGTGCCAGCAGCCAACCGGGACAGGGGATTAACACCGGGGAGCTGTTTTTT.

This chain links TRBV13 with TRBJ2-3, with D perhaps matching TRBD1 (6 bases). Looked up from germline, CDR1 is PRHDT and CDR2 is FYEKMQ (reference sequence). Trimming shortened V by 3 bases and J by 6 bases, and 16 bases separated the two germline ends. CDR3 size: 15 residues. CDR3 bases: TGTGCCAGCAGCTTCAAAGGGCCTACAGGGGATACGCAGTATTTT. Protein: CASSFKGPTGDTQYF.

The chain combines TRBV11-2 with TRBJ2-5; TRBD2 aligns across 8 bases. This CDR3 is 16 amino acids long. Germline assignment: CDR1 SGHAT and CDR2 FQNNGV. The ends lost 0 bases at V and 0 bases at J; junction bases unmatched: 3. The CDR3 region has the DNA TGTGCCAGCAGCTTAGAACTAGCGGCGTACCAAGAGACCCAGTACTTC. Protein sequence: CASSLELAAYQETQYF.

In its sample, this clone was seen once. J is TRBJ1-1 and V is TRBV5-1; D is ambiguous. The CDR3 loop spans 13 amino acids. Germline-derived CDR1 and CDR2 are SGHRS and YFSETQ. Trimming took off 5 bases at V and 4 bases at J, with 12 bases between the two ends. CDR3 bases: TGCGCCAGCAGTCGGGAATGGAGCACTGAAGCTTTCTTT. It translates to CASSREWSTEAFF.

This chain links TRBV21-1 with TRBJ1-2; the DNA was not used to check the table's D call, TRBD1. TRBV21-1 is termed a pseudogene. The CDR3 loop spans 14 amino acids. CDR3 coding DNA: TGTGCCAGCAGCGGTGGGGCGCCGGCCTATGGCTACACCTTC. This sequence encodes CASSGGAPAYGYTF.

This chain connects TRBV5-5 to TRBJ1-2; no clear D gene. V was trimmed by 0 bases and J by 8 bases, leaving 20 bases between them. Germline V CDR1 and CDR2: SGHKS, YYEKEE (reference sequence). The CDR3 has 16 amino acids. The CDR3 loop is CASSLAGSGNVGGYTF. CDR3 coding DNA: TGTGCCAGCAGCTTGGCCGGTTCGGGGAATGTGGGGGGCTACACCTTC. The entire variable domain, with the rest obtained from reference TRBV5-5 and TRBJ1-2, is as follows: DAGVTQSPTHLIKTRGQQVTLRCSPISGHKSVSWYQQVLGQGPQFIFQYYEKEERGRGNFPDRFSARQFPNYSSELNVNALLLGDSALYLCASSLAGSGNVGGYTFGSGTRLTVV.

This rearrangement joins TRBV3-1 (or the pseudogene TRBV3-2) to TRBJ1-2; a weak D match, TRBD1 (6 bases). The V end was cut by 4 bases, the J end by 4 bases, with 16 bases between. Germline V lookup: CDR1 LGHDT, CDR2 YNNKEL (reference sequence). The CDR3 sequence is 15 residues long. CDR3 residues: CASSPQAGEGYGYTF. CDR3 nucleotides: TGTGCCAGCAGCCCGCAAGCAGGGGAAGGCTATGGCTACACCTTC.

The chain employs TRBV6-5 and TRBJ2-3, with 8 bases matching TRBD2. The V gene end was trimmed by 3 bases and the J gene end by 4 bases; junction bases not matched to a gene: 9. The CDR3 runs to 16 residues. The germline V gene encodes CDR1 MNHEY and CDR2 SVGAGI. CDR3 in amino acids: CASSYSPGGWADTQYF. CDR3 bases: TGTGCCAGCAGTTATAGCCCGGGGGGGTGGGCAGATACGCAGTATTTT.

The CDR3 nucleotides read TGTGCCAGTAGTATTGGACAGGGCTCAGATACGCAGTATTTT. Translation: CASSIGQGSDTQYF. V gene TRBV19 combines with J gene TRBJ2-3; 8 bases fit TRBD1. The CDR3 length is 14 residues. The V and J ends lost 3 bases and 4 bases, in that order; junction bases with no gene match: 3. In germline, CDR1 is LNHDA, CDR2 SQIVND (reference sequence).

The chain is built from TRBV4-3 and TRBJ1-4; D is undetermined. The CDR3 sequence is 16 residues long. The ends were cut back, 0 bases at V and 2 bases at J, with 10 bases in the middle. Germline V gene sequence: CDR1 LGHNA, CDR2 YSLEER. DNA of the CDR3: TGCGCCAGCAGCCAAGACCCGACACGCACTAATGAAAAACTGTTTTTT. Amino acids: CASSQDPTRTNEKLFF.

The V gene is TRBV7-2, the J gene TRBJ1-5, with 11 bases fitting TRBD1. The ends lost 6 bases at V and 5 bases at J; junction bases unmatched: 0. CDR1 is SGHTA, CDR2 FQGNSA, per germline. CDR3 size: 13 residues. The CDR3: CASRGQGDQPQHF. The CDR3 nucleotides read TGTGCCAGCAGGGGACAGGGGGATCAGCCCCAGCATTTT.